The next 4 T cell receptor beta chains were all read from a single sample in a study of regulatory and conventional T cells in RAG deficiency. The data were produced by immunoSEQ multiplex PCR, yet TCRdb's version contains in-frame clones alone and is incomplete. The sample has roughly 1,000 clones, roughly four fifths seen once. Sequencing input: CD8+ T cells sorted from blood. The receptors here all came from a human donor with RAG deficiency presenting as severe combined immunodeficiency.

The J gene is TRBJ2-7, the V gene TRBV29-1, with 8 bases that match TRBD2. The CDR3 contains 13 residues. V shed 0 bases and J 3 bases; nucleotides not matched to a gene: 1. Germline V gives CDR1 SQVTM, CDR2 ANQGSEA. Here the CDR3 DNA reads TGCAGCGTTGAAGATGGGACTAGCTACGAGCAGTACTTC. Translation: CSVEDGTSYEQYF.

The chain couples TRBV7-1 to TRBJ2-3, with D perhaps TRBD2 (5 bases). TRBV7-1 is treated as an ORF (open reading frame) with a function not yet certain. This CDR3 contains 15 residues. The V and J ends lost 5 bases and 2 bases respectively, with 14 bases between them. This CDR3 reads CASSPLLDFTDTQYF. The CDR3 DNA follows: TGTGCCAGCAGCCCCCTCCTGGACTTCACAGATACGCAGTATTTT.

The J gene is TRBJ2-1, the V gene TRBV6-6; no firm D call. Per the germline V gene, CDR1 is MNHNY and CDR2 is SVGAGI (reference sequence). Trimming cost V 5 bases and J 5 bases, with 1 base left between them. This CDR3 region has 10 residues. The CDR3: CASSNNEQFF. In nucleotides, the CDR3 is TGTGCCAGCAGTAACAATGAGCAGTTCTTC.

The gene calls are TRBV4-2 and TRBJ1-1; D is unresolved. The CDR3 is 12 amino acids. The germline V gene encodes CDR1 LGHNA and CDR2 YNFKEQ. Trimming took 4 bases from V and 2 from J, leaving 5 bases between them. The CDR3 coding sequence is TGTGCCAGCAGCCTTCATAACACTGAAGCTTTCTTT. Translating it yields CASSLHNTEAFF.